This entry features one TCR beta chain sequence. Treatment denoted: randomized to nivolumab then ipilimumab (arm A) or the reverse (arm B). From thawed PBMCs, live CD3+CD8+ cells negative for CD19 and CD56 were sorted. The entry originates in a study of sequential checkpoint blockade in melanoma. About the research overall: After both sequences, patients received maintenance nivolumab.

The germline V gene has CDR1 MNHEY and CDR2 SMNVEV (reference sequence). The CDR3 is made up of 16 amino acids. V was clipped by 5 bases and J by 1 base; unmatched bases: 4. The protocol was immunoSEQ multiplex PCR, while the TCRdb copy is restricted to in-frame clones and leaves out a portion. The sample shows around 22,000 clones, nearly 70% of them seen only once. The material was CD8+ T cells sorted from blood (inferred from file names), obtained from a patient given nivolumab and ipilimumab in sequence. The chain couples TRBV27 to TRBJ2-2; 10 nucleotides line up with TRBD2. The clonotype originates from a human donor with melanoma. CDR3 nucleotides: TGTGCCAGCAGTGTTTTAGCGGGGGGGAACACCGGGGAGCTGTTTTTT. As protein: CASSVLAGGNTGELFF.